This is a list of T cell receptor beta chains from one sample in a study of cytomegalovirus exposure and HLA in healthy donors. TCRdb's copy holds only in-frame clones and misses some; the assay was immunoSEQ multiplex PCR. Counted here are under 200,000 clones, around 80% occurring once; the ten biggest clones make up under 2.5%. The sequencing sample was made of PBMCs. Receptors originate from a man between 35 and 55 years old in good health and CMV-seronegative. Both conserved end residues are part of each CDR3. The D gene is left open where the match is weak. A clone size is listed for some rows: how often the clone was seen (once, few, many), or a class if it is expanded.

d_call	clone_size	v_call	j_call	cdr3_aa	cdr3_nt
-	-	TRBV19	TRBJ2-7	CATPWRVLIYEQYF	TGTGCCACCCCGTGGAGGGTATTAATCTACGAGCAGTACTTC
-	-	TRBV19	TRBJ2-1	CASSMDGFTLASGEQFF	TGTGCCAGTAGTATGGATGGCTTTACACTTGCATCGGGTGAGCAGTTCTTC
TRBD1	-	TRBV2	TRBJ1-1	CASMTGARSTEAFF	TGTGCCAGCATGACAGGGGCGAGGAGCACTGAAGCTTTCTTT
-	-	TRBV11-3	TRBJ1-5	CASSLDLGGGQPQHF	TGTGCCAGCAGCTTAGATCTGGGGGGGGGTCAGCCCCAGCATTTT
-	-	TRBV19	TRBJ1-1	CASSIRTNTEAFF	TGTGCCAGTAGTATCCGGACAAACACTGAAGCTTTCTTT
-	-	TRBV9	TRBJ2-7	CASSVGIVAYEQYF	TGTGCCAGCAGCGTAGGTATAGTCGCCTACGAGCAGTACTTC
-	few	TRBV14	TRBJ1-6	CASSRRGAYNSPLHF	TGTGCCAGCAGCCGGAGGGGTGCCTATAATTCACCCCTCCACTTT
TRBD1	-	TRBV4-1	TRBJ2-7	CASSQDWGRGQGGFEQYF	TGCGCCAGCAGCCAAGATTGGGGGCGTGGACAGGGTGGATTCGAGCAGTACTTC
-	-	TRBV7-8	TRBJ2-2	CASSLGSRDGGELFF	TGTGCCAGCAGCTTAGGGTCCAGGGATGGCGGGGAGCTGTTTTTT
-	few	TRBV4-2	TRBJ1-2	CASSQNFGQIVGYTF	TGTGCCAGCAGCCAGAACTTCGGACAGATTGTTGGCTACACCTTC
TRBD1	-	TRBV5-4	TRBJ1-4	CASSLGGQNEKLFF	TGTGCCAGCAGCTTGGGGGGACAGAATGAAAAACTGTTTTTT
TRBD2	-	TRBV5-4	TRBJ2-5	CASSSEPGLPGETQYF	TGTGCCAGCAGCTCGGAACCGGGACTACCCGGAGAGACCCAGTACTTC
-	-	TRBV28	TRBJ2-7	CASSSSAHYEQYF	TGTGCCAGCAGTTCGAGCGCTCACTACGAGCAGTACTTC
TRBD2	-	TRBV7-2	TRBJ2-7	CASSSAGGPYEQYF	TGTGCCAGCAGCTCGGCGGGGGGGCCCTACGAGCAGTACTTC
-	-	TRBV6-6	TRBJ2-5	CASSYLRGLQETQYF	TGTGCCAGCAGTTACCTGCGGGGCCTGCAAGAGACCCAGTACTTC
TRBD2	-	TRBV28	TRBJ2-7	CASRLGGGYEQYF	TGTGCCAGCAGGCTCGGGGGGGGATACGAGCAGTACTTC
TRBD2	-	TRBV6-1	TRBJ2-1	CASSVLAGDYNEQFF	TGTGCCAGCAGTGTACTAGCGGGGGATTACAATGAGCAGTTCTTC
TRBD2	-	TRBV4-2	TRBJ2-3	CASSQGGLAGVFLADTQYF	TGTGCCAGCAGCCAGGGTGGTCTAGCGGGAGTCTTTTTGGCAGATACGCAGTATTTT
-	-	TRBV6-6	TRBJ1-5	CASSYSPVVQGQPQHF	TGTGCCAGCAGTTACTCTCCTGTCGTGCAGGGCCAGCCCCAGCATTTT
-	-	TRBV13	TRBJ2-1	CASSYQGEQFF	TGTGCCAGCAGCTATCAGGGGGAGCAGTTCTTC
-	-	TRBV11-2	TRBJ1-2	CASRLDSYGYTF	TGTGCCAGCAGACTTGACAGCTATGGCTACACCTTC
TRBD2	-	TRBV6-5	TRBJ2-7	CASSFGLAGYQYF	TGTGCCAGCAGTTTTGGACTAGCGGGATATCAGTACTTC
-	few	TRBV7-2	TRBJ1-2	CASSFRPGEDGYTF	TGTGCCAGCAGCTTTCGTCCAGGGGAAGACGGCTACACCTTC
TRBD2	-	TRBV5-5	TRBJ2-5	CASSLEGLAGPETQYF	TGTGCCAGCAGCTTGGAGGGACTAGCGGGGCCGGAGACCCAGTACTTC
-	-	TRBV29-1	TRBJ1-3	CSVEVVGGNTIYF	TGCAGCGTTGAAGTGGTCGGTGGAAACACCATATATTTT
-	-	TRBV25-1	TRBJ2-1	CASSEWSNEQFF	TGTGCCAGCAGTGAGTGGAGCAATGAGCAGTTCTTC